This T cell receptor (beta chain) was sequenced in a study of shared clonotypes between healthy human individuals (dated by TCRdb to 2020 to 2022). As for the study more broadly: The cohort comprised a couple of women and a few men aged 18 to 49 years. For each donor, CD4 naive and CD4 memory were each run on three plates, CD8 naive on two plates, and CD8 memory on one plate. To estimate repertoire size and how much clonotype sharing occurs between individuals, the study deeply sequenced the blood TCR repertoires of five healthy adults. Libraries were prepared and TCR repertoires were sequenced by different laboratories using diverse techniques, in order to increase sequencing depth and limit assay-specific biases. Each donor's leukapheresis produced roughly between roughly 0.85 and 9.5 billion PBMCs.

The donors were healthy, HIV-negative adults who had no recently reported acute infections or vaccinations. Every donor was a Caucasian adult residing in Nashville, Tennessee, USA. CD4+ T cells were enriched through magnetic negative selection, after which naive cells were positively selected on CD45RA and the remaining negative fraction served as the memory subset. Blood was collected by leukapheresis, and PBMCs were isolated by Ficoll-Histopaque density gradient centrifugation and then cryopreserved in liquid nitrogen vapor phase. Analytical flow cytometry was used to check the purity and quantity of every magnetically sorted T cell population. Genomic DNA was isolated from each sorted fraction and quantified by UV absorbance on a Nanodrop 2000c. A few counts support this clone. This clone's antigen is unknown. Per-base quality was not reported, and no clone a single base away is much larger than it.

Based on the germline V gene, the CDR1 and CDR2 sequences are MDHEN and SYDVKM. From the cysteine up to the phenylalanine, the CDR3 has a length of 15 residues. Here the CDR3 DNA is all that survives: 45 bases in frame from base 1. Trimming removed 2 bases from V and 4 bases from J, leaving 14 bases between the germline ends. TCR CDR3 regions were amplified from genomic DNA by multiplex PCR using the deep immunoSEQ assay. Extracted genomic DNA from each cell subset was spread evenly across all wells of several immunoSEQ 96-well plates, with each plate serving as a replicate. For sorted subsets, approximately 210 ng genomic DNA, equal to some 30,000 T cell genomes, was loaded into each replicate PCR. The purified libraries were quantified using a Qubit 3.0 fluorometer, sized with a Bioanalyzer 2100, and then quantified again using the KAPA Library Quantification kit. Each immunoSEQ 96-well plate was sequenced on its own single-read 150-cycle Illumina NextSeq 550 flow cell. The source study handled its data this way. Because the immunoSEQ output held only junctional sequences and lacked quality scores, the filtering could not match the filtering applied to full-length reads. To assign V/J genes and CDR3, sequences were annotated using PyIR, a Python wrapper for IgBLAST v1.9, with IMGT germline references. Reads were removed for weak V/J assignments (E-value above 1e-6), missing CDR3, stop codons, out-of-frame junctions, or ambiguous translated residues. V3J clonotypes were defined by identical inferred V gene, J gene, and CDR3 amino acid sequence. Percentage overlap between repertoires was calculated by dividing the number of shared unique clonotypes by the size of the smaller repertoire. Repertoire richness was assessed with RTK rarefaction, the Chao1 estimator, and Recon v2.1 estimates of unobserved clonotypes. Generation probabilities were computed with OLGA for all TCRbeta clonotypes obtained by the gDNA method from four donors. The source is immuneACCESS, and TCRdb retained only in-frame sequences with V and J called. Part of the clones is not carried over; for the studies checked, unresolved V genes explain less than half of this, and the remainder is unexplained. The D gene and trimming were derived from the DNA, and the V and J assignments and clone size from that table. A total of about 2.4 million clones appear in this sample, roughly 93% of them only once. The ten largest clones represent roughly 0.39% of the sample.

Study-wide findings and limitations: Larger estimated clonotype richness was generally found for naive subsets than for memory subsets. Sampling was restricted to blood, and TCR repertoires in tissues likely differ from the TCR repertoires found in blood. Higher generation probabilities were observed for clonotypes shared by all four sorted-subset donors than for non-shared clonotypes. Pairwise subsampling indicated that sequencing depth was expected to affect the degree of clonotype sharing among donors. Roughly 5.2% of naive CD4, 3% to 4% of naive CD8, approximately 2% of memory CD4, and around 0.42% of memory CD8 clonotypes were shared across a handful of donors. The genetic and exposure-history diversity represented was limited by the small number of donors. Even with the large sequencing depth, rarefaction of the sorted-subset datasets indicated that sequencing was incomplete.

This receptor was identified in a man younger than 30 in good health. Some clones in this sample may be carry-over from other donors' samples. Material: naive CD4+ T cells from PBMCs. Sample cell subset or site, as interpreted from the label and publication: CD45RA+ positively selected. The receptor chain draws on TRBV28 and TRBJ1-1, and perhaps TRBD1 as D gene, on 6 matching bases. The CDR3 loop reads CASSLGRRGFTEAFF. The base sequence is TGTGCCAGCAGTTTAGGTCGTAGGGGGTTCACTGAAGCTTTCTTT. The full variable domain, with segments outside the CDR3 supplied by the reference TRBV28 and TRBJ1-1 proteins, appears as DVKVTQSSRYLVKRTGEKVFLECVQDMDHENMFWYRQDPGLGLRLIYFSYDVKMKEKGDIPEGYSVSREKKERFSLILESASTNQTSMYLCASSLGRRGFTEAFFGQGTRLTVV.